These T cell receptor beta chains were read from a single sample in a study of CD8 T cells in ankylosing spondylitis. Using its own MiXCR run on the 5' RACE reads, TCRdb lists one record per CDR3 protein. In the table there are hundreds of thousands of distinct CDR3 sequences, 12% of which are singletons. The sequencing sample was made of blood, either unsorted or a sorted T cell fraction (not recorded which). These receptors all stem from a male donor with ankylosing spondylitis. Each CDR3 is given with its conserved first and last residue. A D gene is named only where the DNA matches it firmly. Clone sizes are given selectively: once, few, many, or a class where the clone is expanded.

D gene	V gene	clone size	J gene	CDR3 protein	CDR3 DNA
NA	TRBV7-9	NA	TRBJ1-5	CASSLAMGNQPQHF	TGTGCCAGCAGCTTAGCGATGGGCAATCAGCCCCAGCATTTT
NA	TRBV5-1	few	TRBJ1-6	CASSPTENSPLHF	TGCGCCAGCAGCCCGACAGAGAATTCACCCCTCCACTTT
NA	TRBV20-1	NA	TRBJ2-5	CSARDLRRQETQYF	TGCAGTGCTAGAGATCTTCGGCGGCAAGAGACCCAGTACTTC
TRBD2	TRBV4-1	few	TRBJ2-5	CASSQKFRTGGIETQYF	TGCGCCAGCAGCCAAAAGTTTAGGACGGGAGGGATAGAGACCCAGTACTTC
NA	TRBV5-4	many	TRBJ1-2	CASSLSGRSYGYTF	TGTGCCAGCAGCTTGTCAGGGAGAAGCTATGGCTACACCTTC
TRBD1	TRBV20-1	once	TRBJ2-3	CSAHRGHQDTQYF	TGCAGTGCTCACAGGGGGCATCAAGATACGCAGTATTTT
NA	TRBV20-1	NA	TRBJ2-4	CSASNPRSAKNIQYF	TGCAGTGCTAGCAACCCAAGATCTGCCAAAAACATTCAGTACTTC
NA	TRBV5-1	few	TRBJ2-7	CASSLGLAFYEQYF	TGCGCCAGCAGCTTGGGGTTAGCCTTCTACGAGCAGTACTTC
NA	TRBV24-1	NA	TRBJ2-1	CATSGPGNEQFF	TGTGCCACCAGTGGTCCAGGGAATGAGCAGTTCTTC
NA	TRBV28	NA	TRBJ1-4	CASINGRSNEKLFF	TGTGCCAGCATAAATGGCAGATCTAATGAAAAACTGTTTTTT
NA	TRBV20-1	many	TRBJ1-2	CSAPTALYGYTF	TGCAGTGCGCCAACAGCTCTCTATGGCTACACCTTC